This TCR beta chain was recovered during a study of cytomegalovirus exposure and HLA in healthy donors. Study-wide context: Genotyping of 400 or so donors showed that about 79% belonged to the Caucasian-associated ancestry cluster.

J gave up 4 bases and V 4 bases, and 7 bases lay outside the gene matches. The CDR3 has 15 amino acids. Germline CDR1 SNHLY, CDR2 FYNNEI. Primers: 60 Vbeta forward and 13 Jbeta reverse. Profiled with immunoSEQ multiplex PCR; TCRdb holds only in-frame clones, not every one. The profile shows more than 85,000 clones, over 60% of them singletons. As for this clone: Its antigen is currently unknown.

Study observations and caveats: Among the CMV-associated chains, a few were confirmed in vitro as specific for CMV antigens.

The sample was PBMCs. This receptor was identified in a male donor in good health and CMV-seropositive. The V and J genes are TRBV2 and TRBJ2-5, with 9 bases lining up with TRBD2. The CDR3 coding sequence is TGTGCCAGCAGTGTTGGAGCGGGGGGATTAGAGACCCAGTACTTC. Encoded protein: CASSVGAGGLETQYF. Variable domain in full (rest from reference TRBV2 and TRBJ2-5): EPEVTQTPSHQVTQMGQEVILRCVPISNHLYFYWYRQILGQKVEFLVSFYNNEISEKSEIFDDQFSVERPDGSNFTLKIRSTKLEDSAMYFCASSVGAGGLETQYFGPGTRLLVL.